The clone carrying this T cell receptor beta chain has only one observation. This record belongs to a study of blood T cell repertoires in COVID-19. Study overall: Samples representing acute and convalescent COVID-19 were sourced from the United States, Italy and Spain. In each case, the material was cDNA or gDNA derived from T cells, B-cell-depleted T cells, or PBMCs.

Study processing details: Reference gene primer amplification gave nucleated cell count estimates. Assay used: immunoSEQ multiplex PCR; TCRdb lists only in-frame clones, some missing. D and trimming were read from the DNA, whereas the V and J calls and clone size are those reported in that table. Of roughly 200,000 clones listed, 87% were seen once; the top ten hold about an eighth. Germline CDR1 is MNHEY and CDR2 is SMNVEV (reference sequence). This CDR3 comprises 14 residues. V was clipped by 5 bases and J by 0 bases, with 10 bases between them. The sample comprised peripheral blood. The clonotype comes from a woman younger than 30 who had recovered from COVID-19. This chain uses TRBV27 with TRBJ1-1, with unresolved D. CDR3 DNA: TGTGCCAGCAGTGCCGTGACACTGAACACTGAAGCTTTCTTT. Its translation: CASSAVTLNTEAFF.